The 29 T cell receptor beta chains below come from one sample, sequenced in a study of T cell responses to AZD1222 COVID-19 vaccine. The protocol was immunoSEQ multiplex PCR, while the TCRdb copy is restricted to in-frame clones and leaves out a portion. This table holds about 150,000 clones, 94% found once. The sequencing used peripheral blood, collected on day 0 of AZD1222 vaccination. The receptors shown here come from an adult in good health.

This clone appeared a single time. The chain carries TRBV7-3 and TRBJ1-3, with 9 bases identical to TRBD1. Germline values: CDR1 SGHTA, CDR2 FQGTGA. The CDR3 consists of 15 residues. V trimming: 4 bases; J trimming: 3 bases; junction bases outside the gene matches: 4. DNA of the CDR3: TGTGCCAGCAGCTCGGGACAGGGTTATGGAAACACCATATATTTT. Amino acid sequence: CASSSGQGYGNTIYF.

V and J are TRBV12-3 or TRBV12-4 and TRBJ2-1; 7 bases map to TRBD2. The junction had 0 bases not matched to a gene; V was cut back by 8 bases and J by 2 bases. The CDR3 covers 12 residues. CDR3 amino acids: CASGGAYNEQFF. The CDR3 DNA reads as TGTGCCAGCGGGGGGGCCTACAATGAGCAGTTCTTC.

The CDR3 DNA reads TGCGCCAGCAGCCAAGCAGGGGCCACTGGAAACACCATATATTTT. Residues: CASSQAGATGNTIYF. The V and J genes are TRBV4-1 and TRBJ1-3; weak D call: TRBD1 (6 bases). Trimming shortened V by 1 base and J by 2 bases, and 9 bases separated the two germline ends. CDR3 length: 15 residues. From germline, CDR1 is MGHRA and CDR2 YSYEKL.

A single count supports this clone. The chain combines TRBV19 with TRBJ1-1; 7 nucleotides line up with TRBD1. CDR1 LNHDA and CDR2 SQIVND come from the germline V gene (reference sequence). This CDR3 is 17 amino acids long. J was trimmed by 2 bases and V by 4 bases; bases with no gene match: 13. The CDR3 DNA sequence: TGTGCCAGTAGTACCTTGAATTCCGGGACAGATAACACTGAAGCTTTCTTT. Its translation is CASSTLNSGTDNTEAFF.

This chain joins TRBV30 and TRBJ1-6; TRBD1 is a possible D gene (6 bases). Germline V gene sequence: CDR1 GTSNPN, CDR2 SVGIG (reference sequence). This CDR3 has 14 residues. V lost 8 bases to trimming and J lost 10 bases, with 21 bases between them. This CDR3 reads CAATGGGARSPLHF. Here the CDR3 DNA reads TGTGCCGCCACGGGTGGGGGGGCAAGATCACCCCTCCACTTT. The complete variable domain, with remaining parts taken from reference TRBV30 and TRBJ1-6, reads SQTIHQWPATLVQPVGSPLSLECTVEGTSNPNLYWYRQAAGRGLQLLFYSVGIGQISSEVPQNLSASRPQDRQFILSSKKLLLSDSGFYLCAATGGGARSPLHFGNGTRLTVT.

The rearrangement uses TRBV6-2 or TRBV6-3 and TRBJ2-7; TRBD1 or TRBD2 may be the D gene (5 bases each). The CDR3 sequence is 16 residues long. V shed 6 bases and J shed 1 base, with 19 bases lying between them. CDR1 and CDR2 (germline): MNHEY, SVGEGT. The CDR3 spells CASSSGQGGKSYEQYV. The CDR3, as DNA: TGTGCCAGCAGCTCGGGGCAGGGTGGTAAGTCCTACGAGCAGTACGTC.

V is TRBV4-3 and J is TRBJ1-1; 8 bases match TRBD1. V was clipped by 1 base and J by 5 bases; unmatched bases: 6. Germline V CDR1 and CDR2: LGHNA, YSLEER. The CDR3 loop spans 15 amino acids. The CDR3 spells CASSQGARGRTEAFF. For the CDR3, the DNA is TGCGCCAGCAGCCAAGGGGCCAGGGGGCGGACTGAAGCTTTCTTT.

V and J are TRBV7-2 and TRBJ2-7; D call uncertain. The CDR3 loop spans 14 amino acids. Trimming removed 0 bases at V and 5 bases at J, with 11 bases between. Germline CDR1 is SGHTA and CDR2 is FQGNSA. This CDR3 is CASSLALIRDEQYV. CDR3 DNA: TGTGCCAGCAGCTTAGCCCTAATTAGAGACGAGCAGTACGTC.

This chain connects TRBV5-1 to TRBJ2-6; D gene ambiguous. The V gene lost 3 bases and the J gene lost 0 bases, with 7 bases spanning the gap. CDR1 and CDR2 from the germline V gene are SGHRS and YFSETQ. The CDR3 spans 15 residues. CDR3 residues: CASSSVSSGANVLTF. CDR3 bases: TGCGCCAGCAGCTCCGTCAGCTCTGGGGCCAACGTCCTGACTTTC.

The rearrangement joins TRBV29-1 to TRBJ2-1; TRBD2 might be the D (5 bases). CDR1 is SQVTM, CDR2 ANQGSEA, per germline. This CDR3 contains 15 residues. V lost 4 bases to trimming and J lost 1 base, with 14 bases between them. In DNA, the CDR3 is TGCAGCGTTGGGGCCACTAGGAGGTCCTACAATGAGCAGTTCTTC. It translates to CSVGATRRSYNEQFF.

This clone has just a few counts. The chain recombines TRBV5-6 with TRBJ1-1; D possibly corresponds to TRBD1 (5 bases). CDR3 length: 13 residues. V was cut by 4 bases and J by 7 bases, with 14 bases left in between. CDR1 is SGHDT, CDR2 YYEEEE, per germline. CDR3 nucleotide sequence: TGTGCCAGCAGCCGAGGGACGGGGGATGAAGCTTTCTTT. It is translated as CASSRGTGDEAFF.

This chain connects TRBV6-5 to TRBJ1-2; a possible D gene is TRBD1 (5 bases). The V gene's germline CDR1 is MNHEY and CDR2 SVGAGI. V was cut by 0 bases and J by 2 bases, with 13 bases left in between. The CDR3 sequence is 16 residues long. CDR3 nucleotide sequence: TGTGCCAGCAGTTACTCGGGCGGGCGGGGGAACTATGGCTACACCTTC. Protein: CASSYSGGRGNYGYTF.

The CDR3 nucleotides read TGCGCCAGCAGCCAATTGGGGGTCCAGACTGAAGCTTTCTTT. This translates into CASSQLGVQTEAFF. The gene calls are TRBV4-1 and TRBJ1-1; weak D call: TRBD1 (5 bases). The ends were cut back, 2 bases at V and 5 bases at J, with 12 bases in the middle. Germline CDR1 and CDR2: MGHRA and YSYEKL. This CDR3 is built from 14 residues.

The rearrangement uses TRBV5-1 and TRBJ2-7, with D maybe TRBD2 (6 bases). The CDR3 consists of 13 residues. Trimming left V 0 bases short and J 9 bases short, with 13 bases between. Per germline, CDR1 SGHRS and CDR2 YFSETQ. The CDR3 DNA reads as TGCGCCAGCAGCTTGGCCGGAGGGACGGTGCAGTACGTC. As protein: CASSLAGGTVQYV.

This clone was seen just once. The gene calls are TRBV6-4 and TRBJ2-3; D may correspond to TRBD1 or TRBD2 (5 bases each). V was clipped by 2 bases and J by 4 bases, with 13 bases between them. The length of the CDR3 is 15 residues. The germline CDR1 and CDR2 sequences are MRHNA and SNTAGT. The CDR3 bases are TGTGCCAGCAGTGACCGCTCCGAGGGGTCAGATACGCAGTATTTT. Its translation is CASSDRSEGSDTQYF.

The V call is TRBV9, the J call TRBJ2-7; 12 bases line up with TRBD2. V was pared by 3 bases and J by 5 bases, with 3 bases of the junction left unmatched. The CDR3 totals 14 residues. Germline lookup yields CDR1 SGDLS and CDR2 YYNGEE. CDR3 nucleotide sequence: TGTGCCAGCAGCGGGAGGACTAGCGGGAACGAGCAGTACGTC. As protein: CASSGRTSGNEQYV.

The rearrangement joins TRBV29-1 to TRBJ1-3; D is ambiguous. The V end was cut by 1 base, the J end by 0 bases, with 10 bases between. This CDR3 has 15 residues. Germline-derived CDR1 and CDR2 are SQVTM and ANQGSEA. This chain's CDR3 is CSVEGYTSSGNTIYF. CDR3 in DNA: TGCAGCGTTGAAGGTTACACGAGCTCTGGAAACACCATATATTTT.

The chain carries TRBV7-8 and TRBJ1-4; D gene unclear. V shed 1 base and J shed 4 bases, with 10 bases lying between them. The CDR3 consists of 15 residues. CDR1 and CDR2 (germline): SGHVS, FQNEAQ. The chain's CDR3 is CASSLVGGGNEKLFF. The DNA of the CDR3 is TGTGCCAGCAGCTTAGTAGGCGGAGGTAATGAAAAACTGTTTTTT.

The J gene is TRBJ1-1, the V gene TRBV7-9; 7 nucleotides match TRBD1. The V gene's germline CDR1 is SEHNR and CDR2 FQNEAQ (reference sequence). The trim removed 5 bases at V and 5 bases at J, leaving 8 bases unmatched. The CDR3 loop spans 14 amino acids. In DNA form, the CDR3 reads TGTGCCAGCAGCGTGACAGGGAGTGGGACTGAAGCTTTCTTT. Translated, it gives CASSVTGSGTEAFF.

The rearrangement uses TRBV5-5 and TRBJ1-6; D perhaps matches TRBD1 (5 bases). The CDR3 has 15 amino acids. The germline gives CDR1 SGHKS, CDR2 YYEKEE (reference sequence). Trimming took 0 bases from V and 9 from J, leaving 13 bases between them. The CDR3 reads CASSLDGQGISPLHF. CDR3 coding DNA: TGTGCCAGCAGCTTGGATGGCCAGGGAATTTCACCCCTCCACTTT.

The chain couples TRBV3-1 (or the pseudogene TRBV3-2) to TRBJ2-2; 7 bases agree with TRBD1. This CDR3 contains 14 residues. Germline V gene sequence: CDR1 LGHDT, CDR2 YNNKEL (reference sequence). V was pared by 3 bases and J by 5 bases, with 3 bases of the junction left unmatched. The CDR3 nucleotides read TGTGCCAGCAGCCAGAGGACAGGTACCGGGGAGCTGTTTTTT. Translated, it gives CASSQRTGTGELFF.

This rearrangement joins TRBV4-2 to TRBJ2-1; D perhaps matches TRBD2 (6 bases). V lost 8 bases and J lost 8, with 13 bases in between. Germline CDR1 LGHNA, CDR2 YNFKEQ. The CDR3 sequence is 12 residues long. The CDR3 loop reads CASSGGLDEQFF. The CDR3 nucleotides are TGTGCCAGCTCCGGGGGACTCGATGAGCAGTTCTTC.

This chain links TRBV19 with TRBJ1-1, with D tentatively TRBD1 (6 bases). The CDR3 loop spans 15 amino acids. Between the trimmed V and J ends, which lost 1 base and 2 bases, there was a span of 11 bases. CDR1 and CDR2 (germline): LNHDA, SQIVND (reference sequence). CDR3 residues: CASSIAGQTNTEAFF. DNA for the CDR3: TGTGCCAGTAGTATAGCCGGACAGACCAACACTGAAGCTTTCTTT.

The V and J genes are TRBV3-1 (or the pseudogene TRBV3-2) and TRBJ1-1, with unresolved D. Germline V CDR1 and CDR2: LGHDT, YNNKEL (reference sequence). The length of the CDR3 is 14 residues. V shed 0 bases and J shed 7 bases, with 12 bases lying between them. This chain's CDR3 is CASSQDLGSFEAFF. The CDR3 DNA reads TGTGCCAGCAGCCAAGATCTTGGAAGTTTTGAAGCTTTCTTT.

The chain combines TRBV28 with TRBJ1-1; D perhaps matches TRBD1 (6 bases). This CDR3 region has 16 residues. CDR1 is MDHEN and CDR2 is SYDVKM in the germline V gene. The germline V and J ends were trimmed by 5 bases and 2 bases, with 18 bases remaining between them. CDR3 amino acids: CASSGSPIRGNTEAFF. The CDR3 DNA reads TGTGCCAGCAGTGGCAGCCCGATCAGGGGAAACACTGAAGCTTTCTTT.

This chain uses TRBV7-2 with TRBJ1-1, with D unclear. Per germline, CDR1 SGHTA and CDR2 FQGNSA. The CDR3 length is 13 residues. Deletions cut 5 bases from V and 1 base from J, with 8 bases between. Here the CDR3 reads CASSPPGNTEAFF. The CDR3 nucleotides are TGTGCCAGCAGCCCCCCAGGGAACACTGAAGCTTTCTTT. The full variable domain, rest sourced from reference TRBV7-2 and TRBJ1-1, is GAGVSQSPSNKVTEKGKDVELRCDPISGHTALYWYRQSLGQGLEFLIYFQGNSAPDKSGLPSDRFSAERTGGSVSTLTIQRTQQEDSAVYLCASSPPGNTEAFFGQGTRLTVV.

The chain couples TRBV5-4 to TRBJ2-1; weak D call: TRBD2 (7 bases). V was trimmed by 3 bases and J by 9 bases, leaving 16 bases between them. The CDR3 covers 14 residues. Germline values: CDR1 SGHNT, CDR2 YYREEE (reference sequence). CDR3 sequence: CASSWGRGSLEQFF. CDR3 DNA: TGTGCCAGCAGCTGGGGGCGGGGGTCCCTTGAGCAGTTCTTC.

The rearrangement uses TRBV30 and TRBJ1-5; D is perhaps TRBD1 (5 bases). The CDR3 loop spans 14 amino acids. Germline CDR1 is GTSNPN and CDR2 is SVGIG (reference sequence). The ends were cut back, 2 bases at V and 1 base at J, with 9 bases in the middle. CDR3 sequence reads: CAWSQWTSNQPQHF. The CDR3 coding sequence is TGTGCCTGGAGTCAGTGGACAAGCAATCAGCCCCAGCATTTT.

The genes are TRBV2 and TRBJ2-1; TRBD1 or TRBD2 may be the D gene (5 bases each). V was clipped by 1 base and J by 0 bases, with 10 bases between them. This CDR3 contains 16 residues. Germline CDR1 is SNHLY and CDR2 is FYNNEI. DNA of the CDR3: TGTGCCAGCAGTGAAGTCGGGGACCTCTCCTACAATGAGCAGTTCTTC. Protein: CASSEVGDLSYNEQFF. The full variable domain, in which reference TRBV2 and TRBJ2-1 provide the parts outside the CDR3, is EPEVTQTPSHQVTQMGQEVILRCVPISNHLYFYWYRQILGQKVEFLVSFYNNEISEKSEIFDDQFSVERPDGSNFTLKIRSTKLEDSAMYFCASSEVGDLSYNEQFFGPGTRLTVL.